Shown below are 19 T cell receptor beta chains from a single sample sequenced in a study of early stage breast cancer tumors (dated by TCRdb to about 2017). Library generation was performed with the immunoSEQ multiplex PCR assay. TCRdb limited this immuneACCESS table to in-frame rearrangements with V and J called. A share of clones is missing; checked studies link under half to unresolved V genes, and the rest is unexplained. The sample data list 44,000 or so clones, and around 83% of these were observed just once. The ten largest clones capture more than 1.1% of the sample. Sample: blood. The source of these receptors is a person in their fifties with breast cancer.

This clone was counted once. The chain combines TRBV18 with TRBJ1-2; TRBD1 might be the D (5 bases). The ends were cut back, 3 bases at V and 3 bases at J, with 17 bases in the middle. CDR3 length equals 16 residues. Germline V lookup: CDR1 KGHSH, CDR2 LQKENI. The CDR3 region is CASSPMLGDIDYGYTF. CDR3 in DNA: TGTGCCAGCTCACCGATGCTAGGGGATATCGACTATGGCTACACCTTC.

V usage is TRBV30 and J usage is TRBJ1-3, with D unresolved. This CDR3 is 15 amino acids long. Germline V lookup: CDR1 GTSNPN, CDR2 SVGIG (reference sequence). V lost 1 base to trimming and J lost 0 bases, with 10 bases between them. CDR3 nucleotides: TGTGCCTGGAGTGGGGCGGGGTACTCTGGAAACACCATATATTTT. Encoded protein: CAWSGAGYSGNTIYF.

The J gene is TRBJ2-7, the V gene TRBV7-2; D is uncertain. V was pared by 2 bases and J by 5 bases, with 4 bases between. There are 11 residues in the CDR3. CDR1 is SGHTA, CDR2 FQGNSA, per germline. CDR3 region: CASSLRHEQYF. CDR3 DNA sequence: TGTGCCAGCAGCTTACGGCACGAGCAGTACTTC. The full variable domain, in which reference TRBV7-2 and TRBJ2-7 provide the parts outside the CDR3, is GAGVSQSPSNKVTEKGKDVELRCDPISGHTALYWYRQSLGQGLEFLIYFQGNSAPDKSGLPSDRFSAERTGGSVSTLTIQRTQQEDSAVYLCASSLRHEQYFGPGTRLTVT.

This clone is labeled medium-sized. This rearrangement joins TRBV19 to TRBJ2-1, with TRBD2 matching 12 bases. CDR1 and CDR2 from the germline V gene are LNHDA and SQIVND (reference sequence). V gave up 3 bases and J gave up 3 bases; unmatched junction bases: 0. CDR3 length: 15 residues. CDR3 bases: TGTGCCAGTAGTATGACTAGCGGGAGCTACAATGAGCAGTTCTTC. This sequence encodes CASSMTSGSYNEQFF.

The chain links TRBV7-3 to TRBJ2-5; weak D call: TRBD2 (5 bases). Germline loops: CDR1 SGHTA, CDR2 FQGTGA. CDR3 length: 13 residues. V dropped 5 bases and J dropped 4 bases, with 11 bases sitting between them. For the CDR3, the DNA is TGTGCCAGCAGCCCGGGGAGCGGAGAGACCCAGTACTTC. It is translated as CASSPGSGETQYF.

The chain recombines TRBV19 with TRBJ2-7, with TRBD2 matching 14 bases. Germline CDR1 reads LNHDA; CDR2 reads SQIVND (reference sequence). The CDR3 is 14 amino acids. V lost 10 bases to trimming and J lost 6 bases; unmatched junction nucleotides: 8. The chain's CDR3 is CATGLAGEAGEQYF. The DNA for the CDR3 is TGTGCCACGGGACTAGCGGGAGAAGCAGGCGAGCAGTACTTC.

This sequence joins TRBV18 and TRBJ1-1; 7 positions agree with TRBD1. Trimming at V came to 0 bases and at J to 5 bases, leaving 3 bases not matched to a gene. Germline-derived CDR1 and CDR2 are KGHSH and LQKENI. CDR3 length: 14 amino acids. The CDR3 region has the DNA TGTGCCAGCTCACCACCCGACAGGGCGACTGAAGCTTTCTTT. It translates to CASSPPDRATEAFF.

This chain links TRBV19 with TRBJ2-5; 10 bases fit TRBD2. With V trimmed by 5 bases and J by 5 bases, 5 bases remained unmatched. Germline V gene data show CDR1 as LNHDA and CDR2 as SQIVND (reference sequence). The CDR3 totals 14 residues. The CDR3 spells CASSLAGGWETQYF. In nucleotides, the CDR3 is TGTGCCAGTAGTTTAGCGGGGGGCTGGGAGACCCAGTACTTC.

The CDR3 here is CASSPPGSGSSYEQYF. The DNA for the CDR3 is TGTGCCAGCTCACCACCGGGTAGCGGGAGTTCCTACGAGCAGTACTTC. The genes are TRBV18 and TRBJ2-7; 9 bases fit TRBD2. V was pared by 0 bases and J by 1 base, with 4 bases of the junction left unmatched. The CDR3 spans 16 residues. The germline V gene has CDR1 KGHSH and CDR2 LQKENI. Drawing the rest from reference TRBV18 and TRBJ2-7, the complete variable domain is NAGVMQNPRHLVRRRGQEARLRCSPMKGHSHVYWYRQLPEEGLKFMVYLQKENIIDESGMPKERFSAEFPKEGPSILRIQQVVRGDSAAYFCASSPPGSGSSYEQYFGPGTRLTVT.

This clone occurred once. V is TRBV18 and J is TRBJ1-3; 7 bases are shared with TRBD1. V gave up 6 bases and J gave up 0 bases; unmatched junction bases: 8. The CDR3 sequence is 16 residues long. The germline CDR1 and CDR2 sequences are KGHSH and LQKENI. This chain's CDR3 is CASSLTGSFSGNTIYF. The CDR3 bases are TGTGCCAGCTCCCTGACAGGGTCCTTCTCTGGAAACACCATATATTTT.

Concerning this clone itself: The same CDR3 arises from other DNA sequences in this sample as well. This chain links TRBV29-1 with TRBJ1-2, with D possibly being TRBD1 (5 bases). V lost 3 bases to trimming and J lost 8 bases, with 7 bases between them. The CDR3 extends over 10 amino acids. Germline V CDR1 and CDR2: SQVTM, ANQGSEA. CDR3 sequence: CSVDWGGYTF. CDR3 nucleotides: TGCAGCGTTGACTGGGGGGGCTACACCTTC.

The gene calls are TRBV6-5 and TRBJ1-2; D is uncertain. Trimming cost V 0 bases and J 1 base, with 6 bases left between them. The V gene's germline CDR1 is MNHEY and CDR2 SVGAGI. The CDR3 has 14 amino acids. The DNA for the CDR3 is TGTGCCAGCAGTTACTCGATAAGTAACTATGGCTACACCTTC. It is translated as CASSYSISNYGYTF.

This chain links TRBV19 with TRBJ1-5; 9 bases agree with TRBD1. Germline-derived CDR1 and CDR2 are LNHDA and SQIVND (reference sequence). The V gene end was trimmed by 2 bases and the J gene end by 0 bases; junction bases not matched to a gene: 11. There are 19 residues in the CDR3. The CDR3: CASSIRGTGPISSNQPQHF. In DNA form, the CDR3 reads TGTGCCAGTAGTATACGGGGGACAGGGCCGATCAGTAGCAATCAGCCCCAGCATTTT. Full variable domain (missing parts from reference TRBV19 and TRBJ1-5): DGGITQSPKYLFRKEGQNVTLSCEQNLNHDAMYWYRQDPGQGLRLIYYSQIVNDFQKGDIAEGYSVSREKKESFPLTVTSAQKNPTAFYLCASSIRGTGPISSNQPQHFGDGTRLSIL.

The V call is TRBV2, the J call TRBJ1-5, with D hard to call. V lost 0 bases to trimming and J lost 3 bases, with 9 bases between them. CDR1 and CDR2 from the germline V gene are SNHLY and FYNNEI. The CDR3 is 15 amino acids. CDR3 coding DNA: TGTGCCAGCAGTGAAGCGCGGACGTACAATCAGCCCCAGCATTTT. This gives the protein CASSEARTYNQPQHF.

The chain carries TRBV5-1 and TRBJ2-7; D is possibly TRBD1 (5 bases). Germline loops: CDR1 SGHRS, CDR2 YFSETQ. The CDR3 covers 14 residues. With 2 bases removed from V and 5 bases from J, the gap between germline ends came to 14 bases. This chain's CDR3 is CASSFTNRLHEQYF. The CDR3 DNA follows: TGCGCCAGCAGCTTCACAAACAGGCTCCACGAGCAGTACTTC.

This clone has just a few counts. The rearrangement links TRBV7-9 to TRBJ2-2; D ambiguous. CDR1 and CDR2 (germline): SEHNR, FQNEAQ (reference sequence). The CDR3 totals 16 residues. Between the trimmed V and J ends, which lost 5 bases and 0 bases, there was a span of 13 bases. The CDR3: CASSRVGGANTGELFF. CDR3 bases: TGTGCCAGCAGCCGAGTCGGCGGAGCGAACACCGGGGAGCTGTTTTTT.

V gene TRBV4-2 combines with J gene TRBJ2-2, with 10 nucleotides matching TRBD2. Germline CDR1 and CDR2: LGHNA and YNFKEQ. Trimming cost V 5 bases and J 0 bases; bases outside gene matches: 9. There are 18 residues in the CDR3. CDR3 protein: CASSGLAGVNANTGELFF. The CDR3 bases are TGTGCCAGCAGCGGCCTAGCGGGAGTGAACGCGAACACCGGGGAGCTGTTTTTT.

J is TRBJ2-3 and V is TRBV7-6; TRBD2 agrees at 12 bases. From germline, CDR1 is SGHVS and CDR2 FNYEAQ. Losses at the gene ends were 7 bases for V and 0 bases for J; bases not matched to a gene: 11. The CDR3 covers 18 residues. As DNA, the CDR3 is TGTGCCAGCACCCTACAGCCTAGCGGGGGGGGTAGCACAGATACGCAGTATTTT. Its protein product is CASTLQPSGGGSTDTQYF. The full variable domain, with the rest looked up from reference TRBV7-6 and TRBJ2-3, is GAGVSQSPRYKVTKRGQDVALRCDPISGHVSLYWYRQALGQGPEFLTYFNYEAQQDKSGLPNDRFSAERPEGSISTLTIQRTEQRDSAMYRCASTLQPSGGGSTDTQYFGPGTRLTVL.

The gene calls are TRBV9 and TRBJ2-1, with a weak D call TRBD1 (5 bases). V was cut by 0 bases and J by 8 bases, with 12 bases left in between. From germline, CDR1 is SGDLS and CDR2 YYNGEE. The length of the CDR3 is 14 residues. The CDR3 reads CASSVAYRGDEQFF. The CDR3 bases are TGTGCCAGCAGCGTAGCATATAGGGGCGATGAGCAGTTCTTC.